The 32 T cell receptor beta chains below all came from one sample that was sequenced in a study of cytomegalovirus exposure and HLA in healthy donors. PCR amplification relied on 60 Vbeta primers (plus 13 Jbeta primers). The table came from immunoSEQ multiplex PCR; TCRdb's copy has only in-frame clones and leaves some out. The sample yields fewer than 100,000 clones, 60% to 80% seen once. Specimen: PBMCs. The receptor set was obtained from a female donor in good health and CMV-seronegative.

The chain employs TRBV5-4 and TRBJ1-1; possible D gene TRBD1, 6 bases. CDR3 length: 16 residues. V was cut by 5 bases and J by 5 bases, with 22 bases left in between. Germline CDR1 SGHNT, CDR2 YYREEE (reference sequence). CDR3 bases: TGTGCCAGCAGTTCTAGCGGACAGCCTGGAGAGACTGAAGCTTTCTTT. It yields the protein CASSSSGQPGETEAFF.

The V gene is TRBV29-1, the J gene TRBJ2-5; TRBD2 matches 7 bases. The CDR3 has 13 residues. Germline V gene lookup returns CDR1 SQVTM and CDR2 ANQGSEA. The junction had 4 bases not matched to a gene; V was cut back by 6 bases and J by 0 bases. The CDR3 DNA sequence: TGCAGCGTAAGCGGGGCCGACCAAGAGACCCAGTACTTC. As protein: CSVSGADQETQYF.

CDR3 DNA sequence: TGTGCCAGCACCAGGGGGCGTACCGGGGAGCTGTTTTTT. Protein: CASTRGRTGELFF. The chain has TRBV2 and TRBJ2-2, with TRBD1 matching 8 bases. V trimming: 7 bases; J trimming: 5 bases; junction bases outside the gene matches: 3. This CDR3 comprises 13 residues. Germline CDR1 SNHLY, CDR2 FYNNEI.

The gene calls are TRBV7-2 and TRBJ2-4; D is possibly TRBD2 (5 bases). The CDR3 loop spans 14 amino acids. The ends were cut back, 5 bases at V and 8 bases at J, with 16 bases in the middle. Per germline, CDR1 SGHTA and CDR2 FQGNSA. The CDR3 sequence is CASSLDAGVYIQYF. CDR3 DNA sequence: TGTGCCAGCAGCCTAGATGCGGGTGTATACATTCAGTACTTC.

V usage is TRBV19 and J usage is TRBJ1-5; D gene unclear. Trimming took 3 bases from V and 2 from J, leaving 5 bases between them. There are 13 residues in the CDR3. The germline V gene has CDR1 LNHDA and CDR2 SQIVND (reference sequence). The CDR3 is CASSIPGNQPQHF. Here the CDR3 DNA reads TGTGCCAGTAGTATTCCCGGCAATCAGCCCCAGCATTTT. The variable domain in full, completed from reference TRBV19 and TRBJ1-5, reads DGGITQSPKYLFRKEGQNVTLSCEQNLNHDAMYWYRQDPGQGLRLIYYSQIVNDFQKGDIAEGYSVSREKKESFPLTVTSAQKNPTAFYLCASSIPGNQPQHFGDGTRLSIL.

The rearrangement uses TRBV6-4 and TRBJ2-1, with 9 bases that match TRBD2. The CDR3 runs 15 residues. J was trimmed by 2 bases and V by 6 bases; bases with no gene match: 5. CDR1 MRHNA and CDR2 SNTAGT come from the germline V gene. The CDR3 here is CASSQLAGTYNEQFF. The CDR3 DNA reads as TGTGCCAGCAGCCAACTAGCGGGTACCTACAATGAGCAGTTCTTC.

V gene TRBV6-1 combines with J gene TRBJ2-1; 8 bases map to TRBD2. Unmatched junction bases numbered 11, after V lost 7 bases and J lost 6 bases. Germline V CDR1 and CDR2: MNHNS, SASEGT. The CDR3 totals 15 residues. CDR3 sequence: CASITWAGGRNEQFF. In DNA, the CDR3 is TGTGCCAGCATTACCTGGGCGGGGGGACGCAATGAGCAGTTCTTC.

This clone was seen a handful of times. V is TRBV30 and J is TRBJ1-1, with 9 bases matching TRBD1. Germline CDR1 and CDR2: GTSNPN and SVGIG (reference sequence). V was clipped by 2 bases and J by 6 bases; unmatched bases: 7. The length of the CDR3 is 14 residues. The CDR3 DNA reads as TGTGCCTGGAGTCCCCGGGACAGGGACGCTGAAGCTTTCTTT. It codes for CAWSPRDRDAEAFF.

The chain combines TRBV28 with TRBJ2-1; 8 bases match TRBD1. CDR1 and CDR2 (germline): MDHEN, SYDVKM. The CDR3 covers 17 residues. V trimming: 6 bases; J trimming: 5 bases; junction bases outside the gene matches: 15. CDR3 sequence: CASRLSGAGGFNNEQFF. CDR3 sequence (DNA): TGTGCCAGCAGGCTATCAGGGGCAGGGGGCTTCAACAATGAGCAGTTCTTC.

In DNA, the CDR3 is TGTGCCAGCAGCGAAGAACCTAGCGGGAGGGCCTTTGAGACCCAGTACTTC. It specifies CASSEEPSGRAFETQYF. The V gene is TRBV28, the J gene TRBJ2-5; 12 bases agree with TRBD2. The CDR3 extends over 17 amino acids. Germline V gives CDR1 MDHEN, CDR2 SYDVKM. Trimming took 6 bases from V and 5 from J; bases not matched to a gene: 13.

The CDR3 is CASSQGTGGDEQYF. Written as DNA, the CDR3 is TGCGCCAGCAGCCAAGGTACAGGGGGCGACGAGCAGTACTTC. The genes are TRBV4-1 and TRBJ2-7; 9 bases line up with TRBD1. This CDR3 region has 14 residues. Germline CDR1 is MGHRA and CDR2 is YSYEKL. The trim removed 1 base at V and 5 bases at J, leaving 3 bases unmatched.

The gene calls are TRBV29-1 and TRBJ1-4; D gene unclear. CDR1 is SQVTM and CDR2 is ANQGSEA in the germline V gene. The CDR3 loop spans 10 amino acids. Deletions cut 8 bases from V and 6 bases from J, with 7 bases between. The CDR3 region is CSPLDEKLFF. The CDR3 DNA follows: TGCAGCCCTCTTGATGAAAAACTGTTTTTT. Drawing the rest from reference TRBV29-1 and TRBJ1-4, the complete variable domain is SAVISQKPSRDICQRGTSLTIQCQVDSQVTMMFWYRQQPGQSLTLIATANQGSEATYESGFVIDKFPISRPNLTFSTLTVSNMSPEDSSIYLCSPLDEKLFFGSGTQLSVL.

This chain links TRBV11-1 with TRBJ2-1; 8 nucleotides line up with TRBD2. The ends lost 6 bases at V and 4 bases at J; junction bases unmatched: 11. Germline-derived CDR1 and CDR2 are SGHAT and FQDESV (reference sequence). The length of the CDR3 is 16 residues. CDR3 region: CASSAGGGEGYNEQFF. CDR3 bases: TGTGCCAGCAGTGCGGGGGGCGGGGAGGGTTACAATGAGCAGTTCTTC.

The gene calls are TRBV5-4 and TRBJ1-1, with TRBD1 matching over 11 bases. This CDR3 has 15 residues. After removal of 4 bases from V and 5 bases from J, the junction contained 7 bases not matched to a gene. Germline V CDR1 and CDR2: SGHNT, YYREEE (reference sequence). Here the CDR3 reads CASSPDRGRVTEAFF. CDR3 sequence (DNA): TGTGCCAGCAGCCCGGACAGGGGGCGGGTAACTGAAGCTTTCTTT. Variable domain in full (rest from reference TRBV5-4 and TRBJ1-1): ETGVTQSPTHLIKTRGQQVTLRCSSQSGHNTVSWYQQALGQGPQFIFQYYREEENGRGNFPPRFSGLQFPNYSSELNVNALELDDSALYLCASSPDRGRVTEAFFGQGTRLTVV.

This clone was recorded many times. V and J are TRBV6-1 and TRBJ1-1; no clear D gene. Germline assignment: CDR1 MNHNS and CDR2 SASEGT. The germline V and J ends were trimmed by 1 base and 4 bases, with 10 bases remaining between them. This CDR3 is 14 amino acids long. The CDR3 sequence: CASSEGREITEAFF. The CDR3 DNA is TGTGCCAGCAGTGAAGGGAGGGAGATCACTGAAGCTTTCTTT.

V and J are TRBV19 and TRBJ2-2, with 8 nucleotides matching TRBD1. The germline CDR1 and CDR2 sequences are LNHDA and SQIVND (reference sequence). The V and J ends lost 6 bases and 3 bases, in that order; junction bases with no gene match: 9. The CDR3 is 16 residues long. The CDR3 DNA follows: TGTGCCAGTAGAGGCAGGGGGCTTTCGGACACCGGGGAGCTGTTTTTT. Protein: CASRGRGLSDTGELFF.

The chain carries TRBV28 and TRBJ1-1; 11 bases are a match to TRBD1. Germline lookup yields CDR1 MDHEN and CDR2 SYDVKM. The CDR3 length is 20 residues. Trimming cost V 4 bases and J 4 bases; bases outside gene matches: 20. The CDR3 sequence: CASSSITGTGGSWSGTEAFF. The CDR3 bases are TGTGCCAGCAGTTCAATCACCGGGACAGGGGGATCTTGGAGTGGCACTGAAGCTTTCTTT.

Concerning this clone itself: The junction differs from germline at one of its ends, possibly a read error. CDR3: CASGDRQPNYGYTF. In DNA, the CDR3 is TGTGCCAGCGGTGACAGACAGCCCAACTATGGCTACACCTTC. This chain connects TRBV2 to TRBJ1-2; D might be TRBD1 (5 bases). The CDR3 loop spans 14 amino acids. The V gene's germline CDR1 is SNHLY and CDR2 FYNNEI.

J is TRBJ2-7 and V is TRBV11-2; 9 bases agree with TRBD1. CDR3 size: 13 residues. After removal of 4 bases from V and 7 bases from J, the junction contained 5 bases not matched to a gene. Germline V gene lookup returns CDR1 SGHAT and CDR2 FQNNGV. The DNA of the CDR3 is TGTGCCAGCAGCTGGGACAGGGTCCGGGAGCAGTACTTC. Translation gives CASSWDRVREQYF.

This clone was recorded a few times. This rearrangement joins TRBV19 to TRBJ1-1; D is undetermined. V shed 5 bases and J shed 0 bases, with 10 bases lying between them. The CDR3 is made up of 14 amino acids. Germline V CDR1 and CDR2: LNHDA, SQIVND (reference sequence). The CDR3 reads CASSLQNMNTEAFF. The CDR3 DNA sequence: TGTGCCAGTAGTCTCCAGAACATGAACACTGAAGCTTTCTTT.

Only a few counts were recorded for this clone. This sequence joins TRBV6-1 and TRBJ1-1; D possibly corresponds to TRBD1 (6 bases). V dropped 1 base and J dropped 10 bases, with 16 bases sitting between them. The CDR3 runs 14 residues. The germline V gene encodes CDR1 MNHNS and CDR2 SASEGT. The CDR3 is CASSEVSGVSRAFF. CDR3 sequence (DNA): TGTGCCAGCAGTGAAGTGTCAGGGGTTAGTCGAGCTTTCTTT.

In this sample, this clone turned up once. The DNA for the CDR3 is TGTGCCACCAGCAGAGCACCGGGACAGAGCACAGATACGCAGTATTTT. This encodes CATSRAPGQSTDTQYF. The chain recombines TRBV15 with TRBJ2-3; 7 nucleotides line up with TRBD1. The CDR3 loop spans 16 amino acids. Unmatched junction bases numbered 4, after V lost 1 base and J lost 0 bases. CDR1 is LNHNV, CDR2 YYDKDF, per germline (reference sequence). The full variable domain, rest sourced from reference TRBV15 and TRBJ2-3, is DAMVIQNPRYQVTQFGKPVTLSCSQTLNHNVMYWYQQKSSQAPKLLFHYYDKDFNNEADTPDNFQSRRPNTSFCFLDIRSPGLGDTAMYLCATSRAPGQSTDTQYFGPGTRLTVL.

V gene TRBV5-6 combines with J gene TRBJ1-1; 9 bases match TRBD1. The CDR3 loop spans 16 amino acids. Germline-derived CDR1 and CDR2 are SGHDT and YYEEEE. The V segment lost 4 bases and the J segment 5 bases; nucleotides outside the gene matches: 12. Written as DNA, the CDR3 is TGTGCCAGCAGCCTGACCGGGACAGGGAGAGGAACTGAAGCTTTCTTT. This sequence encodes CASSLTGTGRGTEAFF.

This clone came up a few times. The chain links TRBV10-2 to TRBJ1-1; 8 bases match TRBD1. The germline CDR1 and CDR2 sequences are WSHSY and SAAADI. This CDR3 comprises 14 residues. The V and J ends lost 6 bases and 1 base, in that order; junction bases with no gene match: 4. The CDR3 nucleotides are TGCGCCAGCAGCCTAGACAGGGGGAACACTGAAGCTTTCTTT. It codes for CASSLDRGNTEAFF.

CDR3 region: CASSLRDRGLDTQYF. In DNA form, the CDR3 reads TGTGCCAGCAGTTTAAGGGACAGGGGGCTGGATACGCAGTATTTT. The genes are TRBV28 and TRBJ2-3; 12 bases match TRBD1. V dropped 2 bases and J dropped 6; count of bases not matched to a gene: 3. CDR1 is MDHEN and CDR2 is SYDVKM in the germline V gene. The CDR3 has 15 amino acids.

This clone showed up just a few times. V usage is TRBV4-3 and J usage is TRBJ1-1, with D possibly TRBD1 on 5 matching bases. Trimming pared 5 bases from V and 3 bases from J, leaving 25 bases between. CDR1 and CDR2 (germline): LGHNA, YSLEER. The CDR3 covers 18 residues. CDR3 sequence (DNA): TGCGCCAGCAGCTCCAAGATCCGAACAGGAAGAAGGGACACTGAAGCTTTCTTT. Protein product: CASSSKIRTGRRDTEAFF.

V and J are TRBV29-1 and TRBJ2-5; 8 bases line up with TRBD1. Per germline, CDR1 SQVTM and CDR2 ANQGSEA. With V trimmed by 4 bases and J by 5 bases, 6 bases remained unmatched. The CDR3 spans 13 residues. Here the CDR3 reads CSVAQGAVETQYF. CDR3 sequence (DNA): TGCAGCGTTGCTCAGGGGGCGGTGGAGACCCAGTACTTC.

The gene calls are TRBV5-8 and TRBJ1-6, with D hard to call. Germline loops: CDR1 SGHTS, CDR2 YDEGEE. Between the trimmed V and J ends, which lost 5 bases and 6 bases, there was a span of 9 bases. The CDR3 is 13 amino acids. The CDR3 is CASSREVNSPLHF. CDR3 bases: TGTGCCAGCAGTCGGGAAGTTAATTCACCCCTCCACTTT.

This clone has just a few counts. The rearrangement links TRBV30 to TRBJ1-1, with D possibly matching TRBD1 (5 bases). The CDR3 runs 12 residues. Germline-derived CDR1 and CDR2 are GTSNPN and SVGIG (reference sequence). V was shortened by 4 bases and J by 8 bases, with 14 bases between the two germline ends. The CDR3 DNA is TGTGCCTGGAAGACCCAGGGATTCGAAGCTTTCTTT. Residues: CAWKTQGFEAFF.

The chain couples TRBV27 to TRBJ1-2; 9 bases line up with TRBD1. The germline V gene has CDR1 MNHEY and CDR2 SMNVEV (reference sequence). The ends lost 5 bases at V and 2 bases at J; junction bases unmatched: 12. CDR3 length: 17 amino acids. This chain's CDR3 is CASSIRGGQGHNYGYTF. CDR3 sequence (DNA): TGTGCCAGCAGTATCCGGGGGGGACAGGGACACAACTATGGCTACACCTTC.

The chain couples TRBV7-2 to TRBJ2-1, with TRBD2 matching 10 bases. Germline CDR1 SGHTA, CDR2 FQGNSA. The CDR3 totals 16 residues. The ends lost 8 bases at V and 7 bases at J; junction bases unmatched: 14. In DNA, the CDR3 is TGTGCCAGCGGCCAAATGCCGGGACTAGCGTGGAATGAGCAGTTCTTC. This encodes CASGQMPGLAWNEQFF.

The chain recombines TRBV28 with TRBJ1-2; no reliable D call. Germline CDR1 MDHEN, CDR2 SYDVKM. Trimming stripped 7 bases from V and 1 base from J, with 10 bases between. CDR3 length equals 13 residues. The CDR3 protein is CASTPGGNYGYTF. The DNA for the CDR3 is TGTGCCAGCACCCCAGGAGGTAACTATGGCTACACCTTC.